A single sample is the source of the 20 T cell receptor beta chains below, sequenced in a study of siplizumab effects on memory and regulatory T cells. The table came from immunoSEQ multiplex PCR; TCRdb's copy has only in-frame clones and leaves some out. The sample holds 10,000 to 15,000 clones, around 46% seen once. Their target antigens are unknown. The authors cocultured the mixed lymphocyte reaction cells at 37 degrees C for less than seven days. The sequencing input was CFSE-low (dividing) CD8+ T cells sorted from an allogeneic mixed lymphocyte reaction. The source of these receptors is a human donor in good health; the cells came from an allogeneic mixed lymphocyte reaction. Some clones in this sample may be carry-over from other donors' samples.

This clone was seen a few times. The chain couples TRBV27 to TRBJ2-1; TRBD2 aligns across 8 bases. This CDR3 has 17 amino acids. Trimming took 1 base from V and 3 from J; bases not matched to a gene: 8. CDR1 MNHEY and CDR2 SMNVEV come from the germline V gene (reference sequence). The CDR3, as DNA: TGTGCCAGCAGTTTATTGTATGCGGGGGGAAACTACAATGAGCAGTTCTTC. Amino acids: CASSLLYAGGNYNEQFF.

V gene TRBV27 combines with J gene TRBJ1-1; D ambiguous. V lost 0 bases and J 5 bases, leaving 10 bases between the germline ends. CDR1 and CDR2 (germline): MNHEY, SMNVEV (reference sequence). The length of the CDR3 is 14 residues. The CDR3 nucleotides are TGTGCCAGCAGTTTATCACCGGGAAGGACTGAAGCTTTCTTT. Its protein product is CASSLSPGRTEAFF.

V and J are TRBV7-6 and TRBJ1-1; D not certain. This CDR3 has 14 amino acids. Germline V gives CDR1 SGHVS, CDR2 FNYEAQ. V was shortened by 2 bases and J by 4 bases, with 11 bases between the two germline ends. The CDR3 sequence: CASSLKVEGTEAFF. As DNA, the CDR3 is TGTGCCAGCAGCTTAAAGGTGGAAGGCACTGAAGCTTTCTTT.

The V call is TRBV5-1, the J call TRBJ1-1, with 9 bases fitting TRBD1. The germline gives CDR1 SGHRS, CDR2 YFSETQ. The CDR3 covers 13 residues. V lost 4 bases, J lost 5 bases, and 3 bases stayed unmatched. CDR3 DNA: TGCGCCAGCAGCAAGACAGGGGGAACTGAAGCTTTCTTT. It yields the protein CASSKTGGTEAFF.

A single count supports this clone. The chain recombines TRBV4-1 with TRBJ1-5; D unclear. Germline-derived CDR1 and CDR2 are MGHRA and YSYEKL. CDR3 length: 15 residues. V shed 2 bases and J shed 6 bases, with 14 bases lying between them. CDR3 DNA sequence: TGCGCCAGCAGCCAAACGGACGGCCCCGGTCAGCCCCAGCATTTT. Protein product: CASSQTDGPGQPQHF.

This clone was observed a handful of times. The chain has TRBV10-3 and TRBJ1-6; no definite D call. V was pared by 8 bases and J by 10 bases, with 6 bases between. The length of the CDR3 is 10 residues. The germline V gene has CDR1 ENHRY and CDR2 SYGVKD. The CDR3 loop is CAIGGSPLHF. The CDR3 nucleotides are TGTGCCATCGGCGGGTCACCCCTCCACTTT.

The V call is TRBV29-1, the J call TRBJ2-7; D is unclear. Trimming removed 4 bases from V and 0 bases from J, with 16 bases in between. The CDR3 is made up of 15 amino acids. Germline V gene data show CDR1 as SQVTM and CDR2 as ANQGSEA. The CDR3 DNA sequence: TGCAGCGTTGGTAGTATCTTAGGATTCTCCTACGAGCAGTACTTC. It is translated as CSVGSILGFSYEQYF.

Of note for this clone: Germline is not matched at one junction end, which may reflect a read error. The gene calls are TRBV13 and TRBJ2-7; D remains ambiguous. Germline CDR1 reads PRHDT; CDR2 reads FYEKMQ (reference sequence). The length of the CDR3 is 14 residues. The CDR3 sequence is CASGFSLTRYEQYF. The CDR3, as DNA: TGTGCCAGCGGCTTTAGCTTGACACGCTACGAGCAGTACTTC.

The rearrangement joins TRBV5-6 to TRBJ1-4; 9 bases match TRBD1. Germline values: CDR1 SGHDT, CDR2 YYEEEE. The CDR3 is 15 amino acids. V shed 2 bases, J shed 4 bases, and the junction held 3 bases outside the gene matches. The chain's CDR3 is CASSLMTGGNEKLFF. In DNA form, the CDR3 reads TGTGCCAGCAGCTTAATGACAGGGGGTAATGAAAAACTGTTTTTT.

The chain couples TRBV4-1 to TRBJ1-2; 8 nucleotides agree with TRBD1. Germline CDR1 is MGHRA and CDR2 is YSYEKL. This CDR3 has 14 residues. The V gene end was trimmed by 4 bases and the J gene end by 7 bases; junction bases not matched to a gene: 8. The CDR3 is CASSPGQGLGGYTF. CDR3 DNA sequence: TGCGCCAGCAGCCCCGGACAGGGATTGGGTGGCTACACCTTC.

This chain connects TRBV7-3 to TRBJ2-7, with D maybe TRBD2 (5 bases). The ends were cut back, 5 bases at V and 0 bases at J, with 17 bases in the middle. The CDR3 runs to 16 residues. Looked up from germline, CDR1 is SGHTA and CDR2 is FQGTGA. The CDR3 region is CASSPGVAPSSYEQYF. The CDR3 nucleotides read TGTGCCAGCAGCCCCGGGGTGGCTCCCAGCTCCTACGAGCAGTACTTC.

This clone occurred once. This chain connects TRBV6-1 to TRBJ1-1, with D possibly TRBD1 on 6 matching bases. There are 15 residues in the CDR3. V lost 7 bases and J lost 0, with 15 bases in between. The germline V gene encodes CDR1 MNHNS and CDR2 SASEGT. The CDR3 region has the DNA TGTGCCAGCAATACACAGGGCCGGCTGAACACTGAAGCTTTCTTT. This encodes CASNTQGRLNTEAFF.

This clone was counted only a few times. The sample has other DNA sequences that encode this CDR3 too. The V and J genes are TRBV11-2 and TRBJ1-1; D remains unclear. Trimming cost V 4 bases and J 4 bases, with 10 bases left between them. The CDR3 has 13 residues. CDR1 and CDR2 from the germline V gene are SGHAT and FQNNGV. CDR3 protein: CASSSGPGTEAFF. The CDR3 bases are TGTGCCAGCAGCTCCGGACCCGGCACTGAAGCTTTCTTT.

This clone was seen a few times. This chain links TRBV11-2 with TRBJ2-7; 8 nucleotides agree with TRBD1. This CDR3 contains 16 residues. With V trimmed by 7 bases and J by 6 bases, 17 bases remained unmatched. Germline-derived CDR1 and CDR2 are SGHAT and FQNNGV. CDR3 sequence reads: CASTDSGTGLWAEQYF. For the CDR3, the DNA is TGTGCCAGCACCGATTCCGGGACAGGCCTTTGGGCCGAGCAGTACTTC.

At least ten counts were recorded for this clone. V and J are TRBV7-8 and TRBJ2-7, with a weak D call TRBD2 (5 bases). V lost 5 bases and J lost 0, with 8 bases in between. The CDR3 is made up of 13 amino acids. Germline assignment: CDR1 SGHVS and CDR2 FQNEAQ. This CDR3 is CASSNGNSYEQYF. CDR3 in DNA: TGTGCCAGCAGCAACGGGAACTCCTACGAGCAGTACTTC.

This clone was seen a single time. This chain links TRBV2 with TRBJ2-7; D is uncertain. The length of the CDR3 is 12 residues. CDR1 and CDR2 from the germline V gene are SNHLY and FYNNEI. V dropped 7 bases and J dropped 5 bases, with 12 bases sitting between them. The CDR3 bases are TGTGCCAGCAAAGGCAGTATCCACGAGCAGTACTTC. This sequence encodes CASKGSIHEQYF.

This clone was seen only a few times. The J gene is TRBJ2-7, the V gene TRBV27; a weak D match, TRBD1 (6 bases). Trimming removed 2 bases from V and 2 bases from J, with 7 bases in between. CDR1 and CDR2 from the germline V gene are MNHEY and SMNVEV (reference sequence). The CDR3 runs 13 residues. The chain's CDR3 is CASSLQGPYEQYF. The CDR3 DNA is TGTGCCAGCAGTTTACAGGGGCCCTACGAGCAGTACTTC.

In the case of this clone: Given a much more abundant clone one base away, this may be a read error. V is TRBV11-2 and J is TRBJ2-7; D is ambiguous. Trimming removed 1 base from V and 4 bases from J, with 5 bases in between. The germline V gene encodes CDR1 SGHAT and CDR2 FQNNGV. The CDR3 loop spans 12 amino acids. This CDR3 reads CASSLVGYEQYF. In DNA, the CDR3 is TGTGCCAGCAGCTTAGTGGGGTACGAGCAGTACTTC.

CDR3 coding DNA: TGCAGCGTTGAGGGACAGGGGGCCTACAATGAGCAGTTCTTC. Residues: CSVEGQGAYNEQFF. V usage is TRBV29-1 and J usage is TRBJ2-1, with 11 bases fitting TRBD1. The V segment lost 3 bases and the J segment 2 bases; nucleotides outside the gene matches: 0. From germline, CDR1 is SQVTM and CDR2 ANQGSEA. The CDR3 sequence is 14 residues long.

This clone was recorded a few times. The chain recombines TRBV29-1 with TRBJ1-2, with 9 bases aligning to TRBD1. Losses at the gene ends were 1 base for V and 5 bases for J; bases not matched to a gene: 8. CDR1 and CDR2 from the germline V gene are SQVTM and ANQGSEA. This CDR3 has 15 residues. The CDR3 region has the DNA TGCAGCGTTGAAGGGACAGGGGCGATTTGGTATGGCTACACCTTC. Translating gives CSVEGTGAIWYGYTF.